One sample yielded the 22 T cell receptor beta chains listed below, sequenced in a study of blood T cell repertoires in COVID-19. Sequencing used immunoSEQ multiplex PCR; TCRdb keeps in-frame clones, though not all of them. This table holds 130,000 to 150,000 clones, about 84% found once. Material for sequencing was peripheral blood. The receptors here all came from a woman aged 45 to 65 with acute or convalescent COVID-19.

The chain has TRBV9 and TRBJ2-3; 10 nucleotides align to TRBD2. The CDR3 runs to 16 residues. Looked up from germline, CDR1 is SGDLS and CDR2 is YYNGEE. The trim removed 4 bases at V and 5 bases at J, leaving 10 bases unmatched. The CDR3 coding sequence is TGTGCCAGCAGCTTTCAGCGGGGGGGCACAGGAGATACGCAGTATTTT. Protein product: CASSFQRGGTGDTQYF.

The V call is TRBV28, the J call TRBJ1-6, with D perhaps matching TRBD1 (5 bases). Trimming cost V 1 base and J 4 bases, with 14 bases left between them. Germline-derived CDR1 and CDR2 are MDHEN and SYDVKM. The CDR3 loop spans 17 amino acids. The CDR3 loop is CASSLLGGDDYNSPLHF. The CDR3 DNA sequence: TGTGCCAGCAGTTTATTGGGAGGGGACGATTATAATTCACCCCTCCACTTT.

This clone came up a few times. This sequence joins TRBV5-1 and TRBJ1-5; 7 bases line up with TRBD1. Germline-derived CDR1 and CDR2 are SGHRS and YFSETQ. V trimming: 0 bases; J trimming: 2 bases; junction bases outside the gene matches: 5. CDR3 length equals 16 residues. The CDR3 sequence: CASSLDGRGGNQPQHF. Written as DNA, the CDR3 is TGCGCCAGCAGCTTGGATGGCAGGGGGGGCAATCAGCCCCAGCATTTT.

This clone was detected only once. This chain uses TRBV6-2 or TRBV6-3 with TRBJ2-1; 9 positions agree with TRBD2. The CDR3 has 14 residues. Per the germline V gene, CDR1 is MNHEY and CDR2 is SVGEGT. With V trimmed by 2 bases and J by 7 bases, 3 bases remained unmatched. CDR3 bases: TGTGCCAGCAGTTACATCCTAGCGGGGAATGAGCAGTTCTTC. This sequence encodes CASSYILAGNEQFF.

J is TRBJ2-3 and V is TRBV2; TRBD2 aligns across 8 bases. Germline V CDR1 and CDR2: SNHLY, FYNNEI. There are 15 residues in the CDR3. V dropped 7 bases and J dropped 6; count of bases not matched to a gene: 12. Written as DNA, the CDR3 is TGTGCCAGCACCTGGTCACTAGCGGATGCGGATACGCAGTATTTT. This sequence encodes CASTWSLADADTQYF.

The chain recombines TRBV29-1 with TRBJ2-1, with D possibly being TRBD2 (7 bases). The ends were cut back, 0 bases at V and 6 bases at J, with 15 bases in the middle. Per germline, CDR1 SQVTM and CDR2 ANQGSEA. The CDR3 totals 15 residues. The CDR3 nucleotides are TGCAGCGTTGAAGAGTCTAGGGGGGGAAGCAATGAGCAGTTCTTC. Translating gives CSVEESRGGSNEQFF.

This clone was recorded at least ten times. The chain combines TRBV19 with TRBJ2-3, with 11 bases identical to TRBD2. This CDR3 is built from 15 residues. Germline assignment: CDR1 LNHDA and CDR2 SQIVND (reference sequence). The V segment lost 3 bases and the J segment 7 bases; nucleotides outside the gene matches: 6. The CDR3 DNA reads TGTGCCAGTAGTATTAGCGGGGGGGCCCTCCATACGCAGTATTTT. This sequence encodes CASSISGGALHTQYF.

The genes are TRBV7-2 and TRBJ2-1; 8 bases are a match to TRBD1. V shed 5 bases, J shed 2 bases, and the junction held 8 bases outside the gene matches. The CDR3 is made up of 16 amino acids. Germline V CDR1 and CDR2: SGHTA, FQGNSA. Here the CDR3 reads CASSPVQGVAYNEQFF. As DNA, the CDR3 is TGTGCCAGCAGCCCCGTACAGGGGGTGGCCTACAATGAGCAGTTCTTC. Supplemented by reference TRBV7-2 and TRBJ2-1, the full variable domain reads GAGVSQSPSNKVTEKGKDVELRCDPISGHTALYWYRQSLGQGLEFLIYFQGNSAPDKSGLPSDRFSAERTGGSVSTLTIQRTQQEDSAVYLCASSPVQGVAYNEQFFGPGTRLTVL.

V usage is TRBV11-2 and J usage is TRBJ1-3; perhaps TRBD1 as D (5 bases). Trimming took off 4 bases at V and 2 bases at J, with 12 bases between the two ends. This CDR3 comprises 15 residues. From germline, CDR1 is SGHAT and CDR2 FQNNGV. The CDR3 region is CASSSPGVAGNTIYF. In nucleotides, the CDR3 is TGTGCCAGCAGCTCACCGGGGGTTGCTGGAAACACCATATATTTT.

The chain combines TRBV6-2 or TRBV6-3 with TRBJ2-1; a weak D match, TRBD2 (6 bases). Germline V CDR1 and CDR2: MNHEY, SVGEGT. Trimming took 3 bases from V and 9 from J, leaving 18 bases between them. This CDR3 has 15 residues. The DNA of the CDR3 is TGTGCCAGCAGTTATTTGGGGGGTCATTCGGGTGAGCAGTTCTTC. This translates into CASSYLGGHSGEQFF.

The chain couples TRBV30 to TRBJ1-4, with D perhaps TRBD1 (6 bases). The CDR3 is made up of 16 amino acids. Germline V lookup: CDR1 GTSNPN, CDR2 SVGIG (reference sequence). V was pared by 2 bases and J by 4 bases, with 17 bases between. The CDR3 DNA is TGTGCCTGGAGTCCCAAAGGGGGGGCTCTTAATGAAAAACTGTTTTTT. This sequence encodes CAWSPKGGALNEKLFF.

The rearrangement joins TRBV25-1 to TRBJ1-4; the match to TRBD1 covers 8 bases. J gave up 7 bases and V 7 bases, and 8 bases lay outside the gene matches. Per germline, CDR1 MGHDK and CDR2 SYGVNS. The CDR3 totals 14 residues. Written as DNA, the CDR3 is TGTGCCAGCACTAGAGACAGGGGTAGTGAAAAACTGTTTTTT. Residues: CASTRDRGSEKLFF. Full variable domain (missing parts from reference TRBV25-1 and TRBJ1-4): EADIYQTPRYLVIGTGKKITLECSQTMGHDKMYWYQQDPGMELHLIHYSYGVNSTEKGDLSSESTVSRIRTEHFPLTLESARPSHTSQYLCASTRDRGSEKLFFGSGTQLSVL.

This clone was recorded only once. The V call is TRBV5-1, the J call TRBJ2-7, with D possibly matching TRBD1 (7 bases). The CDR3 sequence is 20 residues long. CDR1 and CDR2 from the germline V gene are SGHRS and YFSETQ. Trimming took off 0 bases at V and 5 bases at J, with 30 bases between the two ends. The CDR3 coding sequence is TGCGCCAGCAGCTTGGCCGCGGGGACAGCTTCCAGTCGGGGGAGCGACGAGCAGTACTTC. The encoded protein is CASSLAAGTASSRGSDEQYF.

This clone appeared a few times. This chain links TRBV29-1 with TRBJ2-7, with TRBD1 identical over 9 bases. V shed 1 base and J 5 bases; nucleotides not matched to a gene: 12. The germline gives CDR1 SQVTM, CDR2 ANQGSEA. This CDR3 is 16 amino acids long. In nucleotides, the CDR3 is TGCAGCGTTGAAGGGTCCCGGGACAGGGATAACCACGAGCAGTACTTC. This gives the protein CSVEGSRDRDNHEQYF.

V gene TRBV7-2 combines with J gene TRBJ1-2; no clear D gene. Deletions cut 5 bases from V and 2 bases from J, with 9 bases between. The CDR3 runs 13 residues. The germline CDR1 and CDR2 sequences are SGHTA and FQGNSA. The CDR3: CASSTHGNYGYTF. The DNA for the CDR3 is TGTGCCAGCAGCACCCACGGGAACTATGGCTACACCTTC.

The chain employs TRBV28 and TRBJ2-1; tentatively, D is TRBD2 (6 bases). V gave up 7 bases and J gave up 4 bases, with 14 bases separating them. The CDR3 consists of 14 residues. Germline CDR1 reads MDHEN; CDR2 reads SYDVKM. The CDR3 spells CASTPGLVYNEQFF. CDR3 bases: TGTGCCAGCACCCCGGGACTCGTATACAATGAGCAGTTCTTC.

V usage is TRBV7-8 and J usage is TRBJ1-2; D perhaps matches TRBD1 (5 bases). This CDR3 region has 13 residues. Looked up from germline, CDR1 is SGHVS and CDR2 is FQNEAQ. Between the trimmed V and J ends, which lost 3 bases and 3 bases, there was a span of 8 bases. The CDR3 DNA reads as TGTGCCAGCAGCTTTAGGGGCGACTATGGCTACACCTTC. It yields the protein CASSFRGDYGYTF.

The J gene is TRBJ2-3, the V gene TRBV5-5; 9 bases match TRBD2. This CDR3 is 16 amino acids long. V was pared by 4 bases and J by 4 bases, with 10 bases of the junction left unmatched. Per the germline V gene, CDR1 is SGHKS and CDR2 is YYEKEE (reference sequence). CDR3 residues: CASSPLAGGPSDTQYF. The CDR3 bases are TGTGCCAGCAGCCCCCTGGCGGGGGGGCCGTCAGATACGCAGTATTTT.

The CDR3 DNA follows: TGTGCCAGCAGTCCGAGGGACAGGGATGGCTATGGCTACACCTTC. Translated, it gives CASSPRDRDGYGYTF. This sequence joins TRBV5-4 and TRBJ1-2; 9 bases map to TRBD1. The CDR3 runs to 15 residues. Germline V gives CDR1 SGHNT, CDR2 YYREEE (reference sequence). V shed 5 bases and J 4 bases; nucleotides not matched to a gene: 9.

This clone was picked up a small number of times. The chain has TRBV28 and TRBJ2-2; weak D call: TRBD1 (7 bases). CDR3 length: 15 residues. V lost 6 bases, J lost 12 bases, and 23 bases lay in between. Germline loops: CDR1 MDHEN, CDR2 SYDVKM. The CDR3: CASSPASVAGGKLFF. The CDR3 DNA follows: TGTGCCAGCAGCCCCGCTTCTGTCGCAGGGGGGAAGCTGTTTTTT.

J is TRBJ1-5 and V is TRBV19; 8 nucleotides line up with TRBD1. Germline CDR1 is LNHDA and CDR2 is SQIVND (reference sequence). The V and J ends lost 5 bases and 4 bases, in that order; junction bases with no gene match: 7. The CDR3 is made up of 15 amino acids. Here the CDR3 DNA reads TGTGCCAGTAGTGCCGGGACAGGAGTTAATCAGCCCCAGCATTTT. It translates to CASSAGTGVNQPQHF.

V usage is TRBV2 and J usage is TRBJ1-2; 10 nucleotides match TRBD1. J lost 8 bases, V lost 6 bases, and 9 bases had no gene match. This CDR3 spans 14 amino acids. Germline V CDR1 and CDR2: SNHLY, FYNNEI. CDR3 bases: TGTGCCAGCAGGACCGGGACAGGGGATTGGGGCTACACCTTC. Translating it yields CASRTGTGDWGYTF.